This T cell receptor beta chain originates from a study of T-cell memory formation after mild COVID-19. The study, taken as a whole, reports: Of the contracting clones, CD4+ ones lay mainly in CM and EM, and CD8+ ones in EMRA.

A remark on this clonotype: Its specificity is not known.

Using its own MiXCR run on the 5' RACE reads, TCRdb lists one record per CDR3 protein. The table shows approximately 290,000 distinct CDR3 sequences, with over 7% occurring only once. Germline V CDR1 and CDR2: MNHEY, SVGEGT. The CDR3 sequence is 15 residues long. V was clipped by 7 bases and J by 8 bases; unmatched bases: 9. The chain joins TRBV6-2 or TRBV6-3 to TRBJ2-2; 11 bases match TRBD1. The TCR was taken from a man younger than 35 who had mild COVID-19 (a few samples of this study predate the infection). Cell type and time point are not known. The sequenced sample consisted of PBMCs or a T cell subset sorted from them (not recorded which). CDR3 amino acids: CASTTFGQGAGELFF. CDR3 in DNA: TGTGCCAGCACCACCTTCGGACAGGGGGCTGGGGAGCTGTTTTTT.